A selection of T cell receptor beta chains follows, all from one sample in a study of long-term antiretroviral therapy in people with HIV. TCRdb's table, derived via immunoSEQ multiplex PCR, lists solely in-frame clones and lacks some. The sample lists approximately 30,000 clones; roughly 97% were seen once. The starting material was unsorted PBMCs, obtained 7.6 years after starting antiretroviral therapy. Every receptor here comes from a man aged 25 to 40 with HIV. The CDR3 runs from the conserved cysteine through the conserved F or W. A D gene is named only where the DNA matches it firmly. Where a row states a size, it is once, few, many or the class of an expanded clone; other rows omit it.

>14|TRBJ2-5|NA|TRBV5-4|NA
TGTGCCAGCAGCGGGGTGGGGTCCGGGGAGACCCAGTACTTC
CASSGVGSGETQYF
>15|TRBJ1-4|NA|TRBV7-9|NA
TGTGCCAGCAGCCCTCACACTGGGACACGCCGTGAACTGTTTTTT
CASSPHTGTRRELFF
>14|TRBJ2-6|NA|TRBV29-1|NA
TGCAGCGTTGAAACCCTCTCTGGGGCCAACGTCCTGACTTTC
CSVETLSGANVLTF
>11|TRBJ2-3|NA|TRBV19|NA
TGTGCCAGTGCTGTCCGGGATACGCAGTATTTT
CASAVRDTQYF
>13|TRBJ1-1|once|TRBV6-6|NA
TGTGCCAGCAGTAAGGGGAGTGACGAGGAAGCTTTCTTT
CASSKGSDEEAFF
>13|TRBJ2-7|NA|TRBV10-3|TRBD2
TGTGCCATCAACCGGGAGGGGGTAGGTGAGCAGTACTTC
CAINREGVGEQYF
>12|TRBJ2-7|NA|TRBV18|NA
TGTGCCAGCTCAGTCGACAGATACGAGCAGTACTTC
CASSVDRYEQYF
>15|TRBJ1-6|NA|TRBV21-1|NA
TGTGCCAGCAGCAAGGAGAGCTCCTATAATTCACCCCTCCACTTT
CASSKESSYNSPLHF
>13|TRBJ1-2|NA|TRBV5-4|NA
TGTGCCAGCAGCTTCGTGTCCGGGTATGGCTACACCTTC
CASSFVSGYGYTF
>14|TRBJ2-7|NA|TRBV27|NA
TGTGCCAGCAGTTTATCGGTGGTTTCCTACGAGCAGTACTTC
CASSLSVVSYEQYF
>16|TRBJ2-2|NA|TRBV6-5|NA
TGTGCCAGCAGTTACTCAGGGACGAGGAACACCGGGGAGCTGTTTTTT
CASSYSGTRNTGELFF
>14|TRBJ1-2|once|TRBV19|NA
TGTGCCAGTAGTATTCAGGGGACAACCTATGGCTACACCTTC
CASSIQGTTYGYTF
>14|TRBJ2-2|NA|TRBV5-6|TRBD1
TGTGCCAGCAGCAAGGGACAGGCCGGCGGGGAGCTGTTTTTT
CASSKGQAGGELFF
>12|TRBJ1-5|NA|TRBV19|NA
TGTGCCAGTAGGACATATAATCAGCCCCAGCATTTT
CASRTYNQPQHF
>15|TRBJ1-5|NA|TRBV15|NA
TGTGCCACCAGCAGAGACGGGGGGGAAAATCAGCCCCAGCATTTT
CATSRDGGENQPQHF
>15|TRBJ2-1|NA|TRBV15|NA
TGTGCCACCAGCAGCGAGCGCCAGCGATACAATGAGCAGTTCTTC
CATSSERQRYNEQFF
>12|TRBJ2-7|NA|TRBV10-3|TRBD1
TGTGCCACCCGGACAGGGGCCTACGAGCAGTACTTC
CATRTGAYEQYF
>14|TRBJ1-2|NA|TRBV13|NA
TGTGCCAGCAGCTTAAGGGGACGCGTGAGGGGCTACACCTTC
CASSLRGRVRGYTF
>14|TRBJ2-3|few|TRBV5-1|NA
TGCGCCAGCAGCTTGGGTACTGGCACAGATACGCAGTATTTT
CASSLGTGTDTQYF
>17|TRBJ1-5|NA|TRBV19|NA
TGTGCCAGTAGTAGGGCAGGCGGACCTTATAGCAATCAGCCCCAGCATTTT
CASSRAGGPYSNQPQHF
>10|TRBJ1-1|NA|TRBV20-1|NA
TGCAGTGCTAGAGGGGAGAGGGATTTCTTT
CSARGERDFF
>11|TRBJ1-2|NA|TRBV20-1|NA
TGCAGTGCTAGAGCCGTGTATGGCTACACCTTC
CSARAVYGYTF
>11|TRBJ2-4|NA|TRBV10-3|NA
TGTGCCACCAGGGCAGAAAACATTCAGTACTTC
CATRAENIQYF
>14|TRBJ2-2|few|TRBV4-2|NA
TGTGCCAGCAGCCAAGATCCTAGCGATGGGGAGCTGTTTTTT
CASSQDPSDGELFF
>13|TRBJ2-5|NA|TRBV11-3|TRBD2
TGTGCCAGCAGCGGGGGGGGAGGGGAGACCCAGTACTTC
CASSGGGGETQYF
>14|TRBJ1-2|NA|TRBV6-5|TRBD1
TGTGCCAGCAGTTCGACAGGGGAGGACTATGGCTACACCTTC
CASSSTGEDYGYTF
>14|TRBJ1-4|NA|TRBV5-1|TRBD1
TGCGCCAGCAGATCGACAGGGGACTTGGGAAAACTGTTTTTT
CASRSTGDLGKLFF
>14|TRBJ2-2|NA|TRBV7-2|TRBD2
TGTGCCAGCAGCCCAGCTGGGGGGGCCGGGGAGCTGTTTTTT
CASSPAGGAGELFF
>14|TRBJ1-4|NA|TRBV9|NA
TGTGCCAGCAGCCTCGGCGCAACTAATGAAAAACTGTTTTTT
CASSLGATNEKLFF